This T cell receptor beta chain was profiled in a study of CD8 T cells in ankylosing spondylitis. General observations from the study: Seemingly characteristic of ankylosing spondylitis blood was a TCR beta motif consisting of fewer than 10 highly homologous variants. According to the report, clones linked to the disease were significantly enriched in matched synovial fluid samples taken from ankylosing spondylitis patients.

This clonotype was recorded a few times. Its cognate antigen is unknown. V shed 10 bases and J 5 bases; nucleotides not matched to a gene: 13. This CDR3 contains 16 residues. Per germline, CDR1 ENHRY and CDR2 SYGVKD. For TCR beta, libraries came from quantitative 5'-RACE with molecular barcodes. TCRdb independently ran MiXCR on the 5' RACE reads; one entry per CDR3 protein. The data contain just under 350,000 distinct CDR3 sequences, 14% to 15% of them singletons. The TCR originated in a male donor with ankylosing spondylitis or in good health (not recorded which). This chain links TRBV10-3 with TRBJ1-6, with 8 bases that match TRBD1. Input material: blood, either unsorted or a sorted T cell fraction (not recorded which). Here the CDR3 reads CATQPASTGDNSPLHF. CDR3 coding DNA: TGTGCCACCCAGCCAGCGTCGACAGGGGATAATTCACCCCTCCACTTT.